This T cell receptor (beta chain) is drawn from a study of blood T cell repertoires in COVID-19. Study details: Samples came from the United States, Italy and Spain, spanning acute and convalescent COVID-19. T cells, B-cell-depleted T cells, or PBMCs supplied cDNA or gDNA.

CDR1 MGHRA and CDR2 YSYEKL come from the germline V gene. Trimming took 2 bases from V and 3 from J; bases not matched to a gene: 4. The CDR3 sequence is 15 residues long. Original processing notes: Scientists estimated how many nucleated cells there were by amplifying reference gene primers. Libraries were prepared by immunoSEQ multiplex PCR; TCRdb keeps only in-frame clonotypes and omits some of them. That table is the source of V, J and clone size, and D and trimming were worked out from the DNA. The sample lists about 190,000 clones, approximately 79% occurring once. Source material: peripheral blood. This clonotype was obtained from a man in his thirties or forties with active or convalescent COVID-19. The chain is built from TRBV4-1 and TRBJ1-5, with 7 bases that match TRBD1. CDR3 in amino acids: CASSQLQGDNQPQHF. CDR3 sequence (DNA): TGCGCCAGCAGCCAACTCCAGGGGGACAATCAGCCCCAGCATTTT.